The following is a T cell receptor (beta chain) sequence with its context. Its specificity is unknown. This entry belongs to a study of shared clonotypes between healthy human individuals. The repertoire was sequenced with immunoSEQ multiplex PCR; TCRdb's copy has only in-frame clones and lacks some. The table shows more than 850,000 clones, with around three quarters occurring only once. Study findings and constraints: Naive subsets generally exceeded memory subsets in estimated richness. A handful of donors shared around 5.1% of their naive CD4 clonotypes.

V lost 7 bases, J lost 1 base, and 6 bases stayed unmatched. Germline-derived CDR1 and CDR2 are MNHNS and SASEGT. The CDR3 is made up of 15 amino acids. This rearrangement joins TRBV6-1 to TRBJ2-1, with 8 positions matching TRBD2. This clonotype originated in a man aged 18 to 29 in good health. Some clones in this sample may be carry-over from other donors' samples. The sequenced sample was memory CD4+ T cells from PBMCs. The sample's subset: CD45RA-negative fraction. The CDR3, as DNA: TGTGCCAGCATGGGGCTAGCGGGTTCCTACAATGAGCAGTTCTTC. Encoded protein: CASMGLAGSYNEQFF.